Described below is a single T cell receptor (beta chain) sequence and its context. The data are from a study of graft-versus-host responses after intestinal transplantation. This CDR3 has 12 residues. From germline, CDR1 is MDHEN and CDR2 SYDVKM. V was trimmed by 4 bases and J by 3 bases, leaving 6 bases between them. Sequencing used immunoSEQ multiplex PCR; TCRdb keeps in-frame clones, though not all of them. This sample yields some 9,800 clones, of which roughly 32% are seen a single time; approximately 5.3% belongs to the top ten. The chain combines TRBV28 with TRBJ1-1; D is unresolved. The sample here was alloreactive CD4+ T cells from a mixed lymphocyte reaction culture, taken before transplantation. Subset specified: CFSE-low proliferating T cells sorted from approximately 6-day pre-transplant mixed lymphocyte reaction (GvH or HvG direction). The receptor was derived from a human patient who was an organ donor for intestinal transplantation. The CDR3 DNA is TGTGCCAGCAGTTCCCTGTACACTGAAGCTTTCTTT. Protein sequence: CASSSLYTEAFF.